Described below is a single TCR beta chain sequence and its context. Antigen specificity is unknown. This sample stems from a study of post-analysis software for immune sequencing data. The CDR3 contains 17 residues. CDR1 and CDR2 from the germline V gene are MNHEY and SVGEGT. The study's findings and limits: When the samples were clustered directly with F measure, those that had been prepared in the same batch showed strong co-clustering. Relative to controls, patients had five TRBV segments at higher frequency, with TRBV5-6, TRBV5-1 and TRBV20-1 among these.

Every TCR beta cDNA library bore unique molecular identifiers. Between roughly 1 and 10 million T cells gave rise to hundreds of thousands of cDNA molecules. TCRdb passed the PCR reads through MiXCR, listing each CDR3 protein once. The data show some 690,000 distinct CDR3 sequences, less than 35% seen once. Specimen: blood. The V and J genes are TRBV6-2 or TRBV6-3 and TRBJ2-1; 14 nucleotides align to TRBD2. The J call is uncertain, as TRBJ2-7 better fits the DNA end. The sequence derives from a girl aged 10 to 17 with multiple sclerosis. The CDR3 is CASSPGGLAGVYNEQYF. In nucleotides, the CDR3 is TGTGCCAGCAGCCCAGGGGGACTAGCGGGGGTCTACAATGAGCAGTACTTC.